The clone carrying this TCR beta chain was picked up many times. The junction had 5 bases not matched to a gene; V was cut back by 3 bases and J by 2 bases. The CDR3 is 16 residues long. Per the germline V gene, CDR1 is KGHDR and CDR2 is SFDVKD. This sample was included in a study of identical twins. TCRdb re-analysed the 5' RACE reads in MiXCR, keeping a single row per CDR3 protein. The sample has a few hundred thousand distinct CDR3 sequences, more than 9% seen once. Separately, the same data were catalogued under a study of yellow fever vaccine responses in identical twins.

The rearrangement joins TRBV24-1 to TRBJ2-1, with 8 bases aligning to TRBD1. Material: PBMCs. The receptor was isolated from a young woman in good health. The CDR3 region has the DNA TGTGCCACCAGTGATACCGGGACAGGAACCTACAATGAGCAGTTCTTC. It specifies CATSDTGTGTYNEQFF.